These 5 T cell receptor beta chains were sequenced from one sample in a study of blood T cells in healthy people across ages. A J-beta primer mix and a sample-barcoded 5' primer were used in a second PCR of roughly 6 to 11 cycles. Using its own MiXCR run on the 5' RACE reads, TCRdb lists one record per CDR3 protein. This sample has some 560,000 distinct CDR3 sequences, with around 27% found just once. These data were also reused for a study on T cells of mothers and their children.

Input material: blood. All receptors derive from a boy younger than 10 in good health.

The chain links TRBV29-1 to TRBJ2-4; D perhaps matches TRBD1 (7 bases). V was pared by 1 base and J by 6 bases, with 16 bases between. The germline CDR1 and CDR2 sequences are SQVTM and ANQGSEA. This CDR3 region has 15 residues. As DNA, the CDR3 is TGCAGCGTTGAAGGTGGAGGGAGACAGGGAAACATTCAGTACTTC. Translating gives CSVEGGGRQGNIQYF.

CDR3 DNA sequence: TGCGCCAGCAGCTTGGATGGATTTGGCTACACCTTC. Translating gives CASSLDGFGYTF. The rearrangement joins TRBV5-1 to TRBJ1-2, with D hard to call. V lost 0 bases and J 7 bases, leaving 7 bases between the germline ends. The germline V gene has CDR1 SGHRS and CDR2 YFSETQ. This CDR3 contains 12 residues.

This chain uses TRBV12-3 or TRBV12-4 with TRBJ2-3; TRBD2 matches at 7 bases. V was clipped by 5 bases and J by 0 bases; unmatched bases: 5. CDR3 length: 15 amino acids. Written as DNA, the CDR3 is TGTGCCAGCAGTGCACTAGCGATTAGCACAGATACGCAGTATTTT. Translating it yields CASSALAISTDTQYF.

This clonotype has only a few counts. The chain uses TRBV20-1 and TRBJ1-2, with a tentative D call TRBD1 (5 bases). Germline loops: CDR1 DFQATT, CDR2 SNEGSKA (reference sequence). The CDR3 length is 14 residues. V dropped 2 bases and J dropped 8 bases, with 18 bases sitting between them. In DNA, the CDR3 is TGCAGTGCTAGAAGCGTGCAGGGTTTAGGAGGCTACACCTTC. This sequence encodes CSARSVQGLGGYTF.

This chain uses TRBV10-2 with TRBJ2-5; 7 positions match TRBD2. The DNA matches TRBJ2-7 better at its end, which makes the J call doubtful. This CDR3 spans 14 amino acids. Germline V gene lookup returns CDR1 WSHSY and CDR2 SAAADI. The CDR3 coding sequence is TGCGCCAGCAGATTCAGCGGGGACCTCCGCGAGCAGTACTTC. Its protein is CASRFSGDLREQYF.